The clone carrying this T cell receptor beta chain was seen a few times. The antigen remains unidentified. Sequence at one end of the junction differs from germline and may be a read error. This sample is drawn from a study of T cell repertoires in cytomegalovirus infection. Study background: HLA-B-restricted CMV epitopes that are well studied, plus recently identified HLA-C-restricted ones, were used by the study. CMV infection and matching HLA type were both indicated by public TCR beta signatures. Whole-study findings and limits: Adding up the frequency of public TCR beta families identified people who carried CMV plus the relevant HLA. The response measured ex vivo was dominated by TCR beta clonotypes (HLA-C-restricted and CMV-specific).

TCRdb re-called the reads with MiXCR, one entry per CDR3 protein. The sample has a few hundred thousand distinct CDR3 sequences; under 35% are singletons. The CDR3 covers 15 residues. CDR1 is SSHAT and CDR2 is FNYEAQ in the germline V gene (reference sequence). This chain joins TRBV7-7 and TRBJ2-7; 9 positions match TRBD1. The TCR comes from a human donor in good health (CMV status not recorded). Some clones in this sample may be carry-over from other donors' samples. Sequencing was performed on cultured PBMCs, taken from culture after CMV antigen stimulation. The CDR3 sequence: CASSFGQGLAYEQYF. The CDR3 DNA reads TGTGCTAGCAGCTTCGGACAGGGGTTAGCCTACGAGCAGTACTTC.